Detailed here is one TCR beta chain. The repertoire was sequenced with immunoSEQ multiplex PCR; TCRdb's copy has only in-frame clones and lacks some. The data hold 85,000 to 100,000 clones, with around 85% observed a single time. These data belong to a study of glioma-infiltrating T cells after dendritic cell vaccination. Time point indicated: after dendritic cell vaccination, including at tumor progression/relapse. Before vaccination, two weeks after the third vaccination, and at progression, PBMC were collected. Germline assignment: CDR1 SGHVS and CDR2 FNYEAQ. The CDR3 runs 15 residues. Trimming removed 1 base from V and 4 bases from J, with 11 bases in between.

The chain carries TRBV7-6 and TRBJ1-5; a possible D gene is TRBD1 (6 bases). The specimen was blood, collected after dendritic cell vaccination. The receptor comes from a human donor with glioblastoma. Written as DNA, the CDR3 is TGTGCCAGCAGCTTAGGCACAGGGCAGAATCAGCCCCAGCATTTT. Residues: CASSLGTGQNQPQHF.